The 7 T cell receptor beta chains listed next were all sequenced from one sample in a study of blood T cells in healthy people across ages. With a J-beta primer mix and a sample-barcoded 5' primer, a second PCR ran about 6 to 11 cycles. TCRdb processed the 5' RACE reads anew with MiXCR; each CDR3 protein has one entry. The data hold about 800,000 distinct CDR3 sequences, with roughly 25% observed a single time. The same sample was also studied in work on T cells of mothers and their children.

The sample comprised blood. The receptor source for this set is a boy under 18 in good health.

This sequence joins TRBV7-9 and TRBJ1-2, with D tentatively TRBD1 (5 bases). Between the trimmed V and J ends, which lost 0 bases and 2 bases, there was a span of 7 bases. Germline V gene lookup returns CDR1 SEHNR and CDR2 FQNEAQ (reference sequence). The CDR3 is made up of 14 amino acids. CDR3 DNA sequence: TGTGCCAGCAGCTTAGCGGGGCAGAACTATGGCTACACCTTC. Amino acids: CASSLAGQNYGYTF. The full variable domain, its missing parts supplied by reference TRBV7-9 and TRBJ1-2, is DTGVSQNPRHKITKRGQNVTFRCDPISEHNRLYWYRQTLGQGPEFLTYFQNEAQLEKSRLLSDRFSAERPKGSFSTLEIQRTEQGDSAMYLCASSLAGQNYGYTFGSGTRLTVV.

The chain combines TRBV30 with TRBJ1-1; perhaps TRBD1 as D (6 bases). CDR1 and CDR2 (germline): GTSNPN, SVGIG (reference sequence). CDR3 length equals 12 residues. V was pared by 4 bases and J by 7 bases, with 13 bases between. CDR3 coding DNA: TGTGCCTGGATCTGGGGGCAAGGTGAAGCTTTCTTT. Translation gives CAWIWGQGEAFF.

The rearrangement links TRBV29-1 to TRBJ2-5; a possible D gene is TRBD1 (7 bases). The end of the DNA fits TRBJ2-7 better, so the J call may be wrong. The germline V gene has CDR1 SQVTM and CDR2 ANQGSEA. CDR3 size: 13 residues. In nucleotides, the CDR3 is TGCAGCGTTGAGGACCCCAGGGGGGTCGAGCAGTACTTC. The encoded protein is CSVEDPRGVEQYF.

This clonotype was picked up a small number of times. The chain joins TRBV4-3 to TRBJ1-4, with D possibly matching TRBD1 (5 bases). The CDR3 sequence is 16 residues long. From germline, CDR1 is LGHNA and CDR2 YSLEER. Deletions cut 0 bases from V and 8 bases from J, with 16 bases between. CDR3 in amino acids: CASSQERPRAGEKLFF. Here the CDR3 DNA reads TGCGCCAGCAGCCAAGAGAGACCCAGGGCTGGCGAAAAACTGTTTTTT.

The chain's CDR3 is CASSVHKGNEQFF. The CDR3 DNA follows: TGTGCCAGCAGCGTACACAAGGGGAATGAGCAGTTCTTC. The V call is TRBV9, the J call TRBJ2-1, with D tentatively TRBD1 (5 bases). V was cut by 1 base and J by 7 bases, with 9 bases left in between. CDR1 SGDLS and CDR2 YYNGEE come from the germline V gene. This CDR3 is built from 13 residues. Drawing the rest from reference TRBV9 and TRBJ2-1, the complete variable domain is DSGVTQTPKHLITATGQRVTLRCSPRSGDLSVYWYQQSLDQGLQFLIQYYNGEERAKGNILERFSAQQFPDLHSELNLSSLELGDSALYFCASSVHKGNEQFFGPGTRLTVL.

This clonotype came up a few times. This sequence joins TRBV20-1 and TRBJ1-1; no clear D. CDR1 and CDR2 from the germline V gene are DFQATT and SNEGSKA (reference sequence). The CDR3 loop spans 13 amino acids. Trimming removed 1 base from V and 4 bases from J, with 10 bases in between. CDR3 coding DNA: TGCAGTGCTAGAGCTACTGAACCCACTGAAGCTTTCTTT. Translated: CSARATEPTEAFF.

The chain links TRBV6-1 to TRBJ2-5; D may correspond to TRBD1 or TRBD2 (5 bases each). The J call is doubtful: the DNA matches TRBJ2-7 better. The germline V gene encodes CDR1 MNHNS and CDR2 SASEGT. The CDR3 totals 16 residues. CDR3 region: CASSEGGPRGFYEQYF. The DNA of the CDR3 is TGTGCCAGCAGTGAAGGGGGCCCACGAGGGTTTTACGAGCAGTACTTC.